This T cell receptor beta chain was identified during a study of T cells in Graves' hyperthyroidism and ophthalmopathy. Study-wide results and caveats: Blood shared most expanded thyroid clonotypes above 0.001. Model-based prediction identified ophthalmopathy a median about 6 months prior to its onset.

The hyperthyroidism patients had all been newly diagnosed, and their disease duration was under 2 months. Their ages ranged from 18 to 65 years. It was around 11 ml of fresh peripheral blood that supplied the PBMCs. Germline CDR1 reads MNHEY; CDR2 reads SVGAGI. This CDR3 comprises 14 residues. The V end lost 3 bases, the J end lost 2 bases, and 10 bases lay between the germline ends. On this clonotype: No antigen is known for it.

Using RNA transcripts as the source, TCR beta CDR3 regions were amplified. TCR CDR3 underwent first-round RT-PCR with the HTBI primer set. Each CDR3 protein gets one entry after TCRdb re-called the multiplex PCR reads with MiXCR. Of some 690,000 distinct CDR3 sequences detected, approximately 15% appear once; the ten largest clones hold 15% to 19%. The chain links TRBV6-5 to TRBJ1-2; TRBD1 is a possible D gene (6 bases). The clonotype comes from a man in his fifties or sixties with Graves' hyperthyroidism. Sequencing was done on a sample of blood. CDR3 protein: CASSYDRLNYGYTF. DNA of the CDR3: TGTGCCAGCAGTTATGACAGGCTGAACTATGGCTACACCTTC.